Below, 22 T cell receptor beta chains from the same sample are listed, as sequenced in a study of metastatic and nonmetastatic thyroid tumors. No treatment of any kind had been given to any patient before thyroid surgery. MiXCR reprocessed the PCR reads for TCRdb. The table records tens of thousands of clones, about 15% of them present only once. Sequences were obtained from blood. These receptor sequences come from a female donor with papillary thyroid cancer or a benign thyroid nodule (not recorded which). Some clones in this sample may be carry-over from other donors' samples.

The table lists this clone with many counts. This chain connects TRBV7-9 to TRBJ1-2, with a tentative D call TRBD1 (5 bases). The CDR3 sequence is 14 residues long. V shed 4 bases and J shed 8 bases, with 17 bases lying between them. CDR1 is SEHNR and CDR2 is FQNEAQ in the germline V gene (reference sequence). CDR3 loop: CASSSDRAREGYTF. The CDR3 DNA reads TGTGCCAGCAGCTCAGACAGAGCTAGGGAGGGCTACACCTTC.

Only a few counts were recorded for this clone. The J gene is TRBJ2-7, the V gene TRBV28; perhaps D is TRBD1 or TRBD2 (6 bases each). The length of the CDR3 is 15 residues. Germline CDR1 and CDR2: MDHEN and SYDVKM. The V end was cut by 8 bases, the J end by 5 bases, with 22 bases between. This CDR3 reads CASLIGGGTVDEQYF. CDR3 in DNA: TGTGCCAGCCTCATCGGGGGCGGGACGGTAGACGAGCAGTACTTC.

This clone was found many times. A much larger clone lies a single base off, so this may be a read error. The CDR3 nucleotides read TGCGCCAGCAGTTCTTTCGGACAGACGAACACTGAAGCTTTCTTT. Translating gives CASSSFGQTNTEAFF. The chain links TRBV6-2 or TRBV6-3 to TRBJ1-1; D may be TRBD1 (6 bases). This CDR3 is built from 15 residues. Germline values: CDR1 MNHEY, CDR2 SVGEGT.

This clone was seen at least ten times. V usage is TRBV6-5 and J usage is TRBJ2-2; 7 bases map to TRBD2. V trimming: 3 bases; J trimming: 5 bases; junction bases outside the gene matches: 12. Germline assignment: CDR1 MNHEY and CDR2 SVGAGI. This CDR3 region has 17 residues. Here the CDR3 DNA reads TGTGCCAGCAGTTATCGGGTTCAGGCGGGAGCGACCGGGGAGCTGTTTTTT. This translates into CASSYRVQAGATGELFF.

There are many counts of this clone. V and J are TRBV2 and TRBJ2-3; 12 nucleotides align to TRBD2. J was trimmed by 3 bases and V by 6 bases; bases with no gene match: 4. Germline V gene data show CDR1 as SNHLY and CDR2 as FYNNEI. CDR3 size: 15 residues. The CDR3 nucleotides are TGTGCCAGCAGGACTAGCGGGAGAATTACAGATACGCAGTATTTT. Translating it yields CASRTSGRITDTQYF.

This clone was counted at least ten times. The J gene is TRBJ1-6, the V gene TRBV7-9; no clear D. The length of the CDR3 is 12 residues. V lost 10 bases to trimming and J lost 7 bases, with 11 bases between them. Per germline, CDR1 SEHNR and CDR2 FQNEAQ (reference sequence). CDR3 residues: CATHLLNSPLHF. CDR3 DNA sequence: TGTGCCACCCACCTACTAAATTCACCCCTCCACTTT.

This clone was found many times. The V and J genes are TRBV19 and TRBJ2-1; D might be TRBD1 or TRBD2, each matching 5 bases. With 1 base removed from V and 4 bases from J, the gap between germline ends came to 11 bases. This CDR3 has 15 residues. CDR1 and CDR2 (germline): LNHDA, SQIVND (reference sequence). Here the CDR3 reads CASSIAGTPYNEQFF. CDR3 DNA: TGTGCCAGTAGTATAGCGGGGACCCCATACAATGAGCAGTTCTTC.

This clone was detected a few times. The chain links TRBV5-5 to TRBJ2-3; 7 bases agree with TRBD2. J was trimmed by 4 bases and V by 4 bases; bases with no gene match: 9. This CDR3 contains 15 residues. The germline CDR1 and CDR2 sequences are SGHKS and YYEKEE (reference sequence). The CDR3 DNA follows: TGTGCCAGCAGCGTCCTTGGGACTAACCCAGATACGCAGTATTTT. The encoded protein is CASSVLGTNPDTQYF.

This clone was detected many times. J is TRBJ2-3 and V is TRBV6-1; 12 positions agree with TRBD2. Germline V gives CDR1 MNHNS, CDR2 SASEGT. This CDR3 region has 14 residues. The junction had 0 bases not matched to a gene; V was cut back by 8 bases and J by 0 bases. The CDR3 is CASGTSGSTDTQYF. DNA of the CDR3: TGTGCCAGCGGGACTAGCGGGAGCACAGATACGCAGTATTTT.

This clone was picked up many times. V and J are TRBV7-9 and TRBJ2-7; no clear D gene. The CDR3 is made up of 11 amino acids. Germline V CDR1 and CDR2: SEHNR, FQNEAQ (reference sequence). Trimming cost V 5 bases and J 7 bases, with 9 bases left between them. CDR3 amino acids: CASSTTGEQYF. The CDR3 nucleotides are TGTGCCAGCAGCACGACTGGGGAGCAGTACTTC.

The V and J genes are TRBV11-2 and TRBJ2-1; 15 bases map to TRBD2. The CDR3 is 18 amino acids. The junction had 9 bases not matched to a gene; V was cut back by 7 bases and J by 2 bases. In germline, CDR1 is SGHAT, CDR2 FQNNGV. In DNA, the CDR3 is TGTGCCAGCATCCCTCCGGGACTAGCGGGAGGACCCTACAATGAGCAGTTCTTC. It yields the protein CASIPPGLAGGPYNEQFF.

This clone was seen many times. The rearrangement links TRBV2 to TRBJ1-5; D may be TRBD1 (5 bases). CDR3 size: 15 residues. V lost 6 bases and J lost 0, with 12 bases in between. Germline CDR1 is SNHLY and CDR2 is FYNNEI. CDR3 in DNA: TGTGCCAGCAGACGGCCCGGGGGTAGCAATCAGCCCCAGCATTTT. It is translated as CASRRPGGSNQPQHF. Looking up the rest from reference TRBV2 and TRBJ1-5 gives the full variable domain: EPEVTQTPSHQVTQMGQEVILRCVPISNHLYFYWYRQILGQKVEFLVSFYNNEISEKSEIFDDQFSVERPDGSNFTLKIRSTKLEDSAMYFCASRRPGGSNQPQHFGDGTRLSIL.

This clone was seen at least ten times. The same CDR3 arises from other DNA sequences in this sample as well. The J gene is TRBJ2-7, the V gene TRBV6-1; no firm D call. Between the trimmed V and J ends, which lost 6 bases and 1 base, there was a span of 7 bases. The CDR3 contains 12 residues. CDR1 and CDR2 from the germline V gene are MNHNS and SASEGT. The CDR3 DNA is TGTGCCAGCAGCGACGGATCCTACGAGCAGTACTTC. This sequence encodes CASSDGSYEQYF.

This clone was detected ten times or more. The chain recombines TRBV19 with TRBJ1-4; 8 nucleotides line up with TRBD1. The CDR3 sequence is 15 residues long. CDR1 LNHDA and CDR2 SQIVND come from the germline V gene (reference sequence). V trimming: 6 bases; J trimming: 1 base; junction bases outside the gene matches: 4. The CDR3 DNA follows: TGTGCCAGTAGGACAGGGGAGAGAACTAATGAAAAACTGTTTTTT. It specifies CASRTGERTNEKLFF.

In this sample, this clone turned up many times. The genes are TRBV3-1 and TRBJ2-1; D ambiguous. The germline CDR1 and CDR2 sequences are LGHDT and YNNKEL (reference sequence). V was pared by 3 bases and J by 7 bases, with 7 bases between. There are 12 residues in the CDR3. The CDR3 nucleotides are TGTGCCAGCAGCCAGGGGTTGAATGAGCAGTTCTTC. Translating gives CASSQGLNEQFF.

Ten or more counts support this clone. This sample includes further DNA sequences coding for the same CDR3. The chain uses TRBV7-8 and TRBJ1-5, with 12 bases that match TRBD1. CDR1 is SGHVS and CDR2 is FQNEAQ in the germline V gene. V was clipped by 5 bases and J by 3 bases; unmatched bases: 8. The CDR3 is 17 residues long. CDR3 sequence reads: CASSPGTGGANNQPQHF. The CDR3 bases are TGTGCCAGCAGCCCCGGGACAGGGGGCGCGAACAATCAGCCCCAGCATTTT.

This clone has only a few counts. A read error may be the cause here, since a much bigger clone is one base away. CDR3 sequence reads: CASSLLVKLFF. The CDR3 DNA reads as TGCGCCAGCAGCCTTTTAGTAAAACTGTTTTTT. The chain uses TRBV10-1 and TRBJ1-4; D is uncertain. Trimming removed 6 bases at V and 10 bases at J, with 9 bases between. CDR1 is WNHNN and CDR2 is SYGVQD in the germline V gene (reference sequence). The CDR3 spans 11 residues.

This clone came up many times. A read error may be the cause here, since a much bigger clone is one base away. The chain has TRBV20-1 and TRBJ1-2; D is uncertain. Germline V lookup: CDR1 DFQATT, CDR2 SNEGSKA (reference sequence). The CDR3 extends over 13 amino acids. V was trimmed by 5 bases and J by 2 bases, leaving 12 bases between them. The CDR3 bases are TGCAGTGCTGGGAGTACAGACAACTATGGCTACACCTTC. Translating gives CSAGSTDNYGYTF.

This clone has a handful of counts. The V and J genes are TRBV10-2 and TRBJ1-6; D uncertain. Germline values: CDR1 WSHSY, CDR2 SAAADI. With 4 bases removed from V and 5 bases from J, the gap between germline ends came to 12 bases. The CDR3 runs 15 residues. As DNA, the CDR3 is TGCGCCAGCAGTGTTGGCACTGGAGATAATTCACCCCTCCACTTT. Amino acid sequence: CASSVGTGDNSPLHF.

This clone was observed many times. The chain couples TRBV12-3 or TRBV12-4 to TRBJ2-3, with TRBD2 matching over 8 bases. V lost 2 bases, J lost 8 bases, and 6 bases stayed unmatched. The CDR3 has 14 residues. The CDR3 DNA reads as TGTGCCAGCAGTTTAAGGACTAGCCGAGGTACGCAGTATTTT. It codes for CASSLRTSRGTQYF.

Concerning this clone: This CDR3 is also generated by other DNA sequences in the sample. The rearrangement joins TRBV5-4 to TRBJ1-2, with D unresolved. Trimming removed 5 bases from V and 0 bases from J, with 20 bases in between. The CDR3 loop spans 17 amino acids. Per the germline V gene, CDR1 is SGHNT and CDR2 is YYREEE (reference sequence). CDR3 sequence reads: CASSFPGTSGTNYGYTF. The CDR3 coding sequence is TGTGCCAGCAGTTTCCCCGGCACTAGCGGGACTAACTATGGCTACACCTTC.

This clone was seen many times. The chain uses TRBV12-5 and TRBJ2-1; no clear D gene. Germline lookup yields CDR1 LGHNT and CDR2 FRNRAP. This CDR3 region has 11 residues. Trimming left V 2 bases short and J 8 bases short, with 4 bases between. CDR3 sequence reads: CASGLRDEQFF. The CDR3 DNA reads TGTGCTAGTGGTTTGAGAGATGAGCAGTTCTTC.